This T cell receptor (beta chain) was observed in a study of T cells in localized non-small cell lung cancer. Findings and caveats of the study: Because only a single region of the tumor was sequenced, heterogeneity remains possible. Tumor trailed uninvolved adjacent lung in T cell clonality, which peaked there.

This CDR3 contains 14 residues. Germline values: CDR1 SQVTM, CDR2 ANQGSEA. V was trimmed by 6 bases and J by 8 bases, leaving 20 bases between them. As to this clone: Its cognate antigen is unknown.

Produced via immunoSEQ multiplex PCR; TCRdb's table is partial and in-frame only. The data contain about 13,000 clones, approximately 28% of them seen just once; the ten biggest clones take up approximately 7.1%. The TCR sequence derives from a female donor over 55 with stage I lung adenocarcinoma. The chain recombines TRBV29-1 with TRBJ2-1; D tentatively reads TRBD1 or TRBD2 (5 bases each). The starting material was lung tumor tissue, obtained before any cancer treatment. The CDR3 here is CSVPPGRGRHEQFF. The CDR3 coding sequence is TGCAGCGTGCCACCGGGACGGGGAAGGCATGAGCAGTTCTTC.